The 21 T cell receptor beta chains below all came from one sample that was sequenced in a study of tumor-infiltrating lymphocytes in localized non-small cell lung cancer. Data came from immunoSEQ multiplex PCR; TCRdb stores just in-frame clones and leaves some out. The table includes more than 2,500 clones, roughly 55% detected once. Specimen: uninvolved lung tissue not adjacent to the tumor. Source of these receptors: a human donor with non-small cell lung cancer.

The V gene is TRBV30, the J gene TRBJ1-2; 7 bases match TRBD1. V gave up 2 bases and J gave up 6 bases; unmatched junction bases: 9. The germline V gene has CDR1 GTSNPN and CDR2 SVGIG (reference sequence). CDR3 size: 14 residues. CDR3 protein: CAWSYIQGYDGYTF. CDR3 coding DNA: TGTGCCTGGAGTTACATACAGGGGTATGATGGCTACACCTTC.

As concerns this clone: One end of the junction varies from germline; a read error may be responsible. The DNA of the CDR3 is TGTGCCAGCAGTTTAGATGGAGCGGGAGAGGGTACCTACGAGCAGTACTTC. This codes for CASSLDGAGEGTYEQYF. The chain recombines TRBV7-2 with TRBJ2-7; 8 bases are a match to TRBD2. This CDR3 is 17 amino acids long. Per germline, CDR1 SGHTA and CDR2 FQGNSA.

This clone was seen a handful of times. The V and J genes are TRBV2 and TRBJ2-5; D remains ambiguous. With 4 bases removed from V and 2 bases from J, the gap between germline ends came to 5 bases. The CDR3 extends over 12 amino acids. Germline values: CDR1 SNHLY, CDR2 FYNNEI. CDR3 coding DNA: TGTGCCAGCAGTGTAATTCAAGAGACCCAGTACTTC. Its translation: CASSVIQETQYF.

The chain has TRBV29-1 and TRBJ2-7, with 8 positions matching TRBD1. The germline V gene has CDR1 SQVTM and CDR2 ANQGSEA. The CDR3 contains 13 residues. Trimming cost V 7 bases and J 3 bases; bases outside gene matches: 8. CDR3 sequence (DNA): TGCAGCGGACGACAGGGGAAGGGCTACGAGCAGTACTTC. Protein sequence: CSGRQGKGYEQYF.

The V call is TRBV6-5, the J call TRBJ1-4, with TRBD1 matching 7 bases. Germline lookup yields CDR1 MNHEY and CDR2 SVGAGI. This CDR3 has 14 residues. Trimming removed 6 bases from V and 7 bases from J; junction bases left unmatched: 8. As DNA, the CDR3 is TGTGCCAGCAGCCCCGCCAGGGGGAGTGAAAAACTGTTTTTT. This translates into CASSPARGSEKLFF.

This clone occurred once. V is TRBV15 and J is TRBJ2-1; perhaps TRBD1 as D (6 bases). The CDR3 is 17 residues long. Per germline, CDR1 LNHNV and CDR2 YYDKDF (reference sequence). Between the trimmed V and J ends, which lost 3 bases and 0 bases, there was a span of 15 bases. CDR3 loop: CATSRATGTISYNEQFF. The CDR3 region has the DNA TGTGCCACCAGCAGGGCAACAGGGACCATCTCCTACAATGAGCAGTTCTTC.

The chain carries TRBV11-2 and TRBJ2-7, with 8 bases lining up with TRBD2. V lost 1 base to trimming and J lost 2 bases; unmatched junction nucleotides: 4. Germline values: CDR1 SGHAT, CDR2 FQNNGV. The CDR3 spans 15 residues. The CDR3 nucleotides read TGTGCCAGCAGCTTAGGGGCGGGAGGTCCCTACGAGCAGTACTTC. Translated: CASSLGAGGPYEQYF. Drawing the rest from reference TRBV11-2 and TRBJ2-7, the complete variable domain is EAGVAQSPRYKIIEKRQSVAFWCNPISGHATLYWYQQILGQGPKLLIQFQNNGVVDDSQLPKDRFSAERLKGVDSTLKIQPAKLEDSAVYLCASSLGAGGPYEQYFGPGTRLTVT.

By its share, this clone is large. The genes are TRBV4-3 and TRBJ2-6; no reliable D call. This CDR3 is 15 amino acids long. V was clipped by 1 base and J by 4 bases, with 8 bases between them. In germline, CDR1 is LGHNA, CDR2 YSLEER. CDR3 bases: TGCGCCAGCAGCCAAGGACGGGTGGGGGCCAACGTCCTGACTTTC. Protein: CASSQGRVGANVLTF.

V is TRBV28 and J is TRBJ2-7, with D tentatively TRBD2 (6 bases). Trimming removed 10 bases from V and 4 bases from J, with 14 bases in between. The CDR3 totals 12 residues. Germline assignment: CDR1 MDHEN and CDR2 SYDVKM. The CDR3 DNA reads as TGTGCCATCGGAGACCTAGCGTACGAGCAGTACTTC. Its translation: CAIGDLAYEQYF.

V gene TRBV7-6 combines with J gene TRBJ2-7; D is perhaps TRBD1 (6 bases). The V and J ends lost 4 bases and 6 bases respectively, with 19 bases between them. The CDR3 is 15 amino acids. The germline gives CDR1 SGHVS, CDR2 FNYEAQ. The CDR3 coding sequence is TGTGCCAGCAGCTCCTTCTCACAGGGAAAAGGCGAGCAGTACTTC. Amino acid sequence: CASSSFSQGKGEQYF. Looking up the rest from reference TRBV7-6 and TRBJ2-7 gives the full variable domain: GAGVSQSPRYKVTKRGQDVALRCDPISGHVSLYWYRQALGQGPEFLTYFNYEAQQDKSGLPNDRFSAERPEGSISTLTIQRTEQRDSAMYRCASSSFSQGKGEQYFGPGTRLTVT.

V and J are TRBV6-5 and TRBJ2-7; no firm D call. The germline gives CDR1 MNHEY, CDR2 SVGAGI. There are 11 residues in the CDR3. Deletions cut 7 bases from V and 3 bases from J, with 7 bases between. CDR3 sequence: CASTWGYEQYF. CDR3 DNA sequence: TGTGCCAGCACCTGGGGCTACGAGCAGTACTTC.

This clone turned up a few times. This chain connects TRBV7-3 to TRBJ1-2, with 7 bases identical to TRBD1. The germline CDR1 and CDR2 sequences are SGHTA and FQGTGA. The CDR3 runs 15 residues. Germline trimming cut 5 bases from V and 8 bases from J; bases unmatched to any gene: 14. This CDR3 is CASSPQATGPHGYTF. DNA for the CDR3: TGTGCCAGCAGCCCTCAGGCGACAGGGCCACACGGCTACACCTTC. Full variable domain (missing parts from reference TRBV7-3 and TRBJ1-2): GAGVSQTPSNKVTEKGKYVELRCDPISGHTALYWYRQSLGQGPEFLIYFQGTGAADDSGLPNDRFFAVRPEGSVSTLKIQRTERGDSAVYLCASSPQATGPHGYTFGSGTRLTVV.

The chain combines TRBV9 with TRBJ2-2; D is unresolved. CDR3 length: 15 amino acids. The V and J ends lost 4 bases and 4 bases respectively, with 14 bases between them. Germline loops: CDR1 SGDLS, CDR2 YYNGEE. The CDR3, as DNA: TGTGCCAGCAGCCCACCCAATCAAGGCACCGGGGAGCTGTTTTTT. Its translation is CASSPPNQGTGELFF.

A word on this clone: At one end, the junction sequence differs from germline, possibly due to a read error. The chain links TRBV5-1 to TRBJ2-7; D may be TRBD2 (5 bases). Germline lookup yields CDR1 SGHRS and CDR2 YFSETQ. CDR3 length equals 17 residues. CDR3 coding DNA: TGCCCCAGTCCGAAAACGACTACCCTCGAAAACGACTACGAGCAGTACTTC. Its translation is CPSPKTTTLENDYEQYF.

The V call is TRBV5-1, the J call TRBJ2-5; perhaps TRBD2 as D (6 bases). Trimming removed 4 bases from V and 5 bases from J, with 9 bases in between. The CDR3 contains 12 residues. Germline assignment: CDR1 SGHRS and CDR2 YFSETQ. The CDR3: CASSPGLETQYF. The DNA of the CDR3 is TGCGCCAGCAGCCCGGGACTGGAGACCCAGTACTTC.

This clone was detected only a few times. V and J are TRBV12-5 and TRBJ2-2, with unresolved D. CDR1 and CDR2 from the germline V gene are LGHNT and FRNRAP. This CDR3 region has 17 residues. V was cut by 5 bases and J by 2 bases, with 18 bases left in between. CDR3 sequence: CASGLTVTGKNTGELFF. CDR3 nucleotide sequence: TGTGCTAGTGGTCTAACAGTCACTGGTAAAAACACCGGGGAGCTGTTTTTT.

This rearrangement joins TRBV20-1 to TRBJ2-5, with D perhaps matching TRBD2 (6 bases). CDR3 length: 10 amino acids. Trimming removed 8 bases at V and 4 bases at J, with 8 bases between. The germline V gene has CDR1 DFQATT and CDR2 SNEGSKA (reference sequence). In DNA, the CDR3 is TGCAGTTCGGGGGTAGAGACCCAGTACTTC. Protein sequence: CSSGVETQYF.

This clone occurred a few times. The chain carries TRBV9 and TRBJ2-2, with D possibly matching TRBD1 (6 bases). Germline CDR1 SGDLS, CDR2 YYNGEE. The germline V and J ends were trimmed by 3 bases and 1 base, with 7 bases remaining between them. The CDR3 loop spans 14 amino acids. The CDR3 DNA follows: TGTGCCAGCAGCGCGGACAGGAACACCGGGGAGCTGTTTTTT. This sequence encodes CASSADRNTGELFF.

The rearrangement uses TRBV29-1 and TRBJ2-3; D gene ambiguous. Germline V gene sequence: CDR1 SQVTM, CDR2 ANQGSEA. Trimming removed 7 bases at V and 12 bases at J, with 8 bases between. The CDR3 is 8 amino acids. The DNA for the CDR3 is TGCAGCGCAGGTTTACAGTATTTT. Its translation: CSAGLQYF.

This chain joins TRBV10-1 and TRBJ2-7; D unresolved. The CDR3 spans 12 residues. The V end lost 4 bases, the J end lost 4 bases, and 8 bases lay between the germline ends. The germline V gene has CDR1 WNHNN and CDR2 SYGVQD (reference sequence). The CDR3 nucleotides are TGCGCCAGCAGTGCGTCCGGGTACGAGCAGTACTTC. Residues: CASSASGYEQYF.

The V and J genes are TRBV30 and TRBJ2-6; D unclear. CDR1 and CDR2 from the germline V gene are GTSNPN and SVGIG (reference sequence). The CDR3 covers 15 residues. The V and J ends lost 0 bases and 0 bases respectively, with 6 bases between them. CDR3 DNA sequence: TGTGCCTGGAGTGTTTTGCACTCTGGGGCCAACGTCCTGACTTTC. Its protein is CAWSVLHSGANVLTF.